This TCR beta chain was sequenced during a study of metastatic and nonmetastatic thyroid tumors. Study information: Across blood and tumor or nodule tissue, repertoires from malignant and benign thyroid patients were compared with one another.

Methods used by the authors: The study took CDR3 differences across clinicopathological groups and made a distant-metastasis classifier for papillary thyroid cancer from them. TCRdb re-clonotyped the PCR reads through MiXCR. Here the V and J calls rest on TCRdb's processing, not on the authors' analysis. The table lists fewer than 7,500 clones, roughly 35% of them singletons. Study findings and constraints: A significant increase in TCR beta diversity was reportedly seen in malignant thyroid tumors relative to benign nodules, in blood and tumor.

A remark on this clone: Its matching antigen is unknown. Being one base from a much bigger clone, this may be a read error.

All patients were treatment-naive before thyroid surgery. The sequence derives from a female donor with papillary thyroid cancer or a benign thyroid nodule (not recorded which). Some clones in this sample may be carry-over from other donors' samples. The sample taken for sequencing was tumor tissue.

The CDR3 DNA follows: TGTGCCAGCAGCGCCAGCCGGGACAGTGGACCAGGGGAGCAGTTCTTC. Protein product: CASSASRDSGPGEQFF. The chain is built from TRBV9 and TRBJ2-1, with 7 bases lining up with TRBD1. Germline values: CDR1 SGDLS, CDR2 YYNGEE. The CDR3 extends over 16 amino acids. J gave up 10 bases and V 3 bases, and 16 bases lay outside the gene matches. The whole variable domain, filled in from reference TRBV9 and TRBJ2-1, reads DSGVTQTPKHLITATGQRVTLRCSPRSGDLSVYWYQQSLDQGLQFLIQYYNGEERAKGNILERFSAQQFPDLHSELNLSSLELGDSALYFCASSASRDSGPGEQFFGPGTRLTVL.